This T cell receptor (beta chain) was captured in a study of multiple sclerosis patients with progressive multifocal leukoencephalopathy. The survey-level immunoSEQ assay was used. Produced via immunoSEQ multiplex PCR; TCRdb's table is partial and in-frame only. Of about 28,000 clones listed, roughly 89% are singletons. Time point: 12 to 13 months of natalizumab therapy. In germline, CDR1 is SNHLY, CDR2 FYNNEI. V lost 6 bases, J lost 0 bases, and 8 bases lay in between. CDR3 length: 13 residues. This specimen consisted of PBMCs, obtained from a patient treated with natalizumab. This chain connects TRBV2 to TRBJ1-1; no definite D call. The clonotype comes from a human donor with multiple sclerosis. CDR3 bases: TGTGCCAGCAGGGACTTAATGAACACTGAAGCTTTCTTT. Translated, it gives CASRDLMNTEAFF. The full variable domain, with the rest looked up from reference TRBV2 and TRBJ1-1, is EPEVTQTPSHQVTQMGQEVILRCVPISNHLYFYWYRQILGQKVEFLVSFYNNEISEKSEIFDDQFSVERPDGSNFTLKIRSTKLEDSAMYFCASRDLMNTEAFFGQGTRLTVV.